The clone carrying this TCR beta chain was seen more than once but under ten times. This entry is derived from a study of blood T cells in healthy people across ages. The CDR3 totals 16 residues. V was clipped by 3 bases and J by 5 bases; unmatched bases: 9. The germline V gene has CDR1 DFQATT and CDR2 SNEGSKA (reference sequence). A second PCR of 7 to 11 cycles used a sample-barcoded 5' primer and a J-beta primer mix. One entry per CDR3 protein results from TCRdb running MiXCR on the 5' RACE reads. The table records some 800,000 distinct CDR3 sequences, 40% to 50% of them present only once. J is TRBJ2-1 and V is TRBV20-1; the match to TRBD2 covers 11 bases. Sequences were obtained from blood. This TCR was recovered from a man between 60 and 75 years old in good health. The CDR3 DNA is TGCAGTGCTAGGTTCTTAGCGGGGGGGCCAAACAATGAGCAGTTCTTC. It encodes CSARFLAGGPNNEQFF.